This T cell receptor (beta chain) is from a study of T cell responses to AZD1222 COVID-19 vaccine (dated by TCRdb to the early 2020s). At the level of the whole study: AZD1222 recipients whose second dose came at about 4 weeks and those whose second dose came at about 12 weeks were combined into one group, since spike-specific TCR depth and breadth did not differ between the two schedules. TCR sequencing covered 230 or so trial participants: approximately 200 given two doses of AZD1222 and 26 given two doses of MenACWY control vaccine. Trial participants were enrolled by age into subgroups of 18-55, 56-69 and 70-plus years, and roughly 150, 30 and 60 TCR-sequenced participants, respectively, were included in these subgroups.

As to this clone: Its recognized antigen is unknown. The record has no base qualities; no much larger clone is one base away.

In the paper's terms, the time point label means: baseline before first vaccination. Vaccinee samples were obtained from the UK trials COV001 and COV002, which included a single-blind randomized controlled phase 2/3 trial of AZD1222 (ChAdOx1 nCoV-19) in healthy adults. For TCRbeta chain sequencing, PBMC samples were collected from trial participants at day 0 and at day 28 after the second dose. Results the study describes overall, beyond this receptor: The 56-69-year group was small, and its depth increase did not reach significance, likely because of low power. Conclusions about previously exposed vaccinees are limited because only five or six AZD1222 recipients were SARS-CoV-2 seropositive at baseline. No day 14 peak-response samples were available, so repertoires were characterized only after the peak T cell response. Reportedly, close to half of the unique spike-specific TCRs recognized epitopes lying outside the regions that are mutated in the B.1.351 and B.1.1.7 variants. Participants were mostly white British, with more females than males. The authors suggested clonal diversity may have been underestimated. After two AZD1222 doses, both the breadth and the depth of spike-specific TCRs were significantly higher than at day 0 and than in MenACWY recipients. CD4 TCRs associated with the vaccine covered the entire spike protein, and the dominant responses were in regions 160-218 and 743-854.

Counted from cysteine to phenylalanine, this CDR3 has 13 amino acids. The DNA shown is the 39-base CDR3, in frame from base 1. Trimming costs V 0 bases and J 5 bases, and their ends lie 8 bases apart. Per the germline V gene, SGDLS is the CDR1 and YYNGEE is the CDR2. The CDR3 regions of human TCRbeta chains were analyzed by immunosequencing. Turning to the authors' computational methods: TCRs in the repertoires were matched against a reference library of SARS-CoV-2-specific TCRs that had been generated with the MIRA antigen-specificity platform. Breadth was defined as the fraction of unique TCRs that were SARS-CoV-2-associated, and depth was defined as the fraction of total T cells that were SARS-CoV-2-associated. Each spike-specific TCR was assigned to its reactive spike region and to a CD4 or CD8 class using the MIRA data. Log10-transformed breadth and depth values were compared by one-way ANOVA with Sidak's multiple comparisons tests. Drawn from immuneACCESS, this table holds only the in-frame rearrangements with V and J called that TCRdb kept. Clones are partly lost; checked studies trace under half to an unresolved V gene and leave the rest unexplained. V, J and clone size reflect that table, while D and trimming were determined from the DNA. A total of about 160,000 clones appear in this sample, 75% to 95% of them only once. The ten biggest clones cover approximately 4.7% of the sample.

This TCR was recovered from an adult in good health. The material sequenced was peripheral blood, taken on day 0 of AZD1222 vaccination. This chain is built from TRBV9 and TRBJ1-2; 5 matching bases give a weak D call of TRBD1. The bases read TGTGCCAGCAGCGTAGATGACAGTTATGGCTACACCTTC. It specifies CASSVDDSYGYTF.